This is a list of T cell receptor beta chains from one sample in a study of cytomegalovirus exposure and HLA in healthy donors. The data were produced by immunoSEQ multiplex PCR, yet TCRdb's version contains in-frame clones alone and is incomplete. The profile shows roughly 150,000 clones, 80% to 85% of them singletons. Sequencing was performed on PBMCs. These receptors all stem from a male donor in good health and CMV-seronegative. Each CDR3 is given with its conserved first and last residue. The D gene is left open where the match is weak. Clone size is shown for a subset of rows, as once, few, many or a class of expanded clone.

abundance: few; v_gene: TRBV4-1; j_gene: TRBJ1-5; d_gene: -; CDR3aa: CASSQLRVTNQPQHF; CDR3nt: TGCGCCAGCAGCCAGCTTCGGGTCACCAATCAGCCCCAGCATTTT
abundance: -; v_gene: TRBV2; j_gene: TRBJ2-7; d_gene: -; CDR3aa: CASTPTRSYEQYF; CDR3nt: TGTGCCAGCACCCCTACCCGCTCCTACGAGCAGTACTTC
abundance: once; v_gene: TRBV5-1; j_gene: TRBJ2-1; d_gene: TRBD2; CDR3aa: CASSQTGTSLLNEQFF; CDR3nt: TGCGCCAGCAGCCAAACCGGGACTAGTTTGTTAAATGAGCAGTTCTTC
abundance: -; v_gene: TRBV5-1; j_gene: TRBJ2-7; d_gene: -; CDR3aa: CASSLEQTYEQYF; CDR3nt: TGCGCCAGCAGCTTGGAACAGACCTACGAGCAGTACTTC
abundance: few; v_gene: TRBV19; j_gene: TRBJ2-5; d_gene: TRBD2; CDR3aa: CASSPPGGGGETQYF; CDR3nt: TGTGCCAGTAGTCCCCCGGGGGGAGGCGGAGAGACCCAGTACTTC
abundance: -; v_gene: TRBV11-2; j_gene: TRBJ2-7; d_gene: TRBD2; CDR3aa: CASSHSGGAEQYF; CDR3nt: TGTGCCAGCAGTCATAGCGGGGGCGCCGAGCAGTACTTC
abundance: few; v_gene: TRBV5-6; j_gene: TRBJ2-7; d_gene: -; CDR3aa: CASSLVLGYSEQYF; CDR3nt: TGTGCCAGCAGCTTGGTCCTAGGTTATTCCGAGCAGTACTTC
abundance: -; v_gene: TRBV11-3; j_gene: TRBJ1-1; d_gene: -; CDR3aa: CASSLALNTEAFF; CDR3nt: TGTGCCAGCAGCTTAGCGTTGAACACTGAAGCTTTCTTT
abundance: -; v_gene: TRBV18; j_gene: TRBJ2-7; d_gene: TRBD2; CDR3aa: CASSAGLAVYEQYF; CDR3nt: TGTGCCAGCTCAGCGGGACTAGCGGTTTACGAGCAGTACTTC
abundance: -; v_gene: TRBV6-4; j_gene: TRBJ2-2; d_gene: TRBD1; CDR3aa: CASSAGQGPGELFF; CDR3nt: TGTGCCAGCAGTGCTGGACAGGGGCCCGGGGAGCTGTTTTTT
abundance: -; v_gene: TRBV6-1; j_gene: TRBJ2-7; d_gene: TRBD1; CDR3aa: CASSEGDRGSYEQYF; CDR3nt: TGTGCCAGCAGTGAAGGTGACAGGGGCTCCTACGAGCAGTACTTC
abundance: -; v_gene: TRBV2; j_gene: TRBJ1-1; d_gene: -; CDR3aa: CASSERSGAEAFF; CDR3nt: TGTGCCAGCAGTGAAAGGTCAGGGGCTGAAGCTTTCTTT
abundance: -; v_gene: TRBV7-3; j_gene: TRBJ2-3; d_gene: -; CDR3aa: CASSLLRTDTQYF; CDR3nt: TGTGCCAGCAGCTTACTCCGCACAGATACGCAGTATTTT
abundance: once; v_gene: TRBV30; j_gene: TRBJ1-2; d_gene: -; CDR3aa: CAWSVGPGNGYTF; CDR3nt: TGTGCCTGGAGTGTAGGGCCAGGGAATGGCTACACCTTC
abundance: -; v_gene: TRBV4-3; j_gene: TRBJ1-2; d_gene: -; CDR3aa: CASSHPGLVYGYTF; CDR3nt: TGCGCCAGCAGCCATCCCGGGTTGGTCTATGGCTACACCTTC
abundance: -; v_gene: TRBV28; j_gene: TRBJ2-3; d_gene: -; CDR3aa: CASTPRTEGDTQYF; CDR3nt: TGTGCCAGCACCCCGCGGACAGAAGGAGATACGCAGTATTTT
abundance: -; v_gene: TRBV19; j_gene: TRBJ2-3; d_gene: -; CDR3aa: CASSNQDKSTDTQYF; CDR3nt: TGTGCCAGTAGCAACCAGGACAAAAGCACAGATACGCAGTATTTT
abundance: once; v_gene: TRBV27; j_gene: TRBJ2-1; d_gene: -; CDR3aa: CASSFSWSSYNEQFF; CDR3nt: TGTGCCAGCAGTTTCTCATGGAGCTCCTACAATGAGCAGTTCTTC
abundance: -; v_gene: TRBV7-2; j_gene: TRBJ2-1; d_gene: -; CDR3aa: CASSLQPGSAHEQFF; CDR3nt: TGTGCCAGCAGCTTACAACCGGGATCGGCGCATGAGCAGTTCTTC
abundance: -; v_gene: TRBV30; j_gene: TRBJ2-7; d_gene: TRBD1; CDR3aa: CASRDRHYEQYF; CDR3nt: TGTGCCTCTAGGGACAGGCATTACGAGCAGTACTTC
abundance: -; v_gene: TRBV9; j_gene: TRBJ1-3; d_gene: -; CDR3aa: CASSVEQGRSGNTIYF; CDR3nt: TGTGCCAGCAGCGTAGAGCAGGGCCGCTCTGGAAACACCATATATTTT
abundance: -; v_gene: TRBV28; j_gene: TRBJ2-1; d_gene: -; CDR3aa: CASSQLGGQTDEQFF; CDR3nt: TGTGCCAGCAGCCAATTGGGCGGGCAGACGGATGAGCAGTTCTTC
abundance: -; v_gene: TRBV13; j_gene: TRBJ2-5; d_gene: TRBD1; CDR3aa: CASSLGKQGKETQYF; CDR3nt: TGTGCCAGCAGCTTAGGTAAACAGGGGAAAGAGACCCAGTACTTC
abundance: -; v_gene: TRBV7-7; j_gene: TRBJ2-5; d_gene: TRBD1; CDR3aa: CASSAWDREFSWQETQYF; CDR3nt: TGTGCTAGCAGCGCCTGGGACAGGGAATTTAGTTGGCAAGAGACCCAGTACTTC
abundance: -; v_gene: TRBV7-6; j_gene: TRBJ1-2; d_gene: TRBD1; CDR3aa: CASSSLGGQNYGYTF; CDR3nt: TGTGCCAGCAGCTCATTAGGGGGACAGAACTATGGCTACACCTTC
abundance: -; v_gene: TRBV11-2; j_gene: TRBJ2-3; d_gene: -; CDR3aa: CASTYGSSTDTQYF; CDR3nt: TGTGCCAGCACCTACGGTTCTAGCACAGATACGCAGTATTTT
abundance: -; v_gene: TRBV28; j_gene: TRBJ1-1; d_gene: -; CDR3aa: CASSSWTAMNTEAFF; CDR3nt: TGTGCCAGCAGTTCGTGGACAGCTATGAACACTGAAGCTTTCTTT
abundance: -; v_gene: TRBV5-1; j_gene: TRBJ2-3; d_gene: -; CDR3aa: CASSHSSTSTDTQYF; CDR3nt: TGCGCCAGCTCTCATTCCTCAACTAGCACAGATACGCAGTATTTT
abundance: -; v_gene: TRBV30; j_gene: TRBJ2-7; d_gene: TRBD1; CDR3aa: CAWNPGQQGSYEQYF; CDR3nt: TGTGCCTGGAATCCGGGACAGCAGGGCTCCTACGAGCAGTACTTC
abundance: -; v_gene: TRBV7-9; j_gene: TRBJ2-1; d_gene: TRBD1; CDR3aa: CASSTRQGAGNEQFF; CDR3nt: TGTGCCAGCAGCACCCGACAGGGGGCAGGGAATGAGCAGTTCTTC